Detailed here is one T cell receptor (beta chain). The data derive from a study of blood T cell repertoires in COVID-19. The authors' processing: Amplification from reference gene primers served as the basis for estimated nucleated cell counts. The assay was immunoSEQ multiplex PCR, and TCRdb's table has in-frame clones only and misses some. V and J calls and clone size come straight from that table; D and trimming were deduced from the DNA. The sample lists 140,000 to 150,000 clones, about 87% occurring once. This sequence was found in a human donor in a cohort sampled during active COVID-19. The specimen was peripheral blood.

This CDR3 reads CAWDRGSHYGYTF. The CDR3, as DNA: TGTGCCTGGGACAGGGGGTCTCACTATGGCTACACCTTC. V usage is TRBV30 and J usage is TRBJ1-2; 9 positions agree with TRBD1. V gave up 5 bases and J gave up 3 bases; unmatched junction bases: 4. The CDR3 contains 13 residues. Per the germline V gene, CDR1 is GTSNPN and CDR2 is SVGIG (reference sequence).